This T cell receptor (beta chain) was identified during a study of vaccination and CD4 T cells after COVID-19 (dated by TCRdb to 2022 to 2024). Regarding the complete study: Convalescent patients had a positive SARS-CoV-2 result on nasal swab PCR, and of these patients, several had mild disease and one had severe disease. Each participant got two doses of either the Pfizer-BioNTech BNT162b2 vaccine (n=8) or the Moderna mRNA-1273 vaccine (n=2). Post-COVID blood samples were collected from convalescent patients a median of approximately 93 days after diagnosis, with a range of roughly 30 to 161 days. Post-vaccine blood samples were obtained a median of approximately 74 days after the second vaccine dose, with a range of roughly 13 to 250 days. Control cultures received a CEFX viral epitope pool as the positive control, an HIV-1 Nef peptide pool as the negative control, or no peptide. The convalescent cohort included six males and four females, with two Hispanic individuals, seven Caucasians, two Asians and one multiracial person. The spike-specific CD4+ TCR repertoire was compared before and after mRNA vaccination in approximately 9 COVID-19 convalescent patients and a handful of infection-naive healthy vaccine recipients. Overlapping spike peptide pools from SARS-CoV-2 and from the common cold coronaviruses HCoV-NL63, HCoV-OC43 and HCoV-229E were used as culture stimuli. Points the paper makes about the study in general: The number of convalescent patients in the study was relatively small, and the study did not examine early timepoints following natural infection. The median number of SARS-CoV-2-reactive clonotypes rose from 21 after infection to a few dozen after vaccination, but the change was not significant. In convalescent patients, a median approximately 86% of post-vaccine SARS-CoV-2-reactive clones were detected only after vaccination, suggesting vaccine-specific priming. In convalescent patients, nearly all vaccine-specific clones (304 of 307) were found to be mono-reactive for SARS-CoV-2 spike rather than cross-reactive with common cold coronaviruses.

The sample's treatment or condition, from its label and the paper: approximately nine-day PBMC culture with coronavirus spike peptide pools or control peptides (ViraFEST assay). To expand antigen-specific T cells with peptide pools and then pick out the expanded clonotypes through TCR sequencing, the study relied on the ViraFEST assay. The convalescent patients' positive SARS-CoV-2 PCR tests were from March to December 2020, which was before the Alpha, Beta and Delta variants emerged in the United States. Around 2 million PBMCs per well were cultured in IMDM with approximately 5% human AB serum and 7.5 to 10 IU/ml IL-2, plus 10 ug/ml peptide pools. On days 3 and 7, half of the culture medium was replaced with fresh IL-2-containing medium. After 10 to 11 days of culture, CD4+ T cells were isolated by negative selection using the EasySep CD4+ T cell isolation kit. Ficoll-Paque Plus gradient centrifugation was used to isolate PBMCs from whole blood, and the isolated PBMCs were then either used fresh or cryopreserved at -140C. Triplicate wells were generally used for each culture condition.

Library method: PCR. TCR sequencing of DNA from cultured CD4+ T cells used the Oncomine TCR Beta short-read assay at the Johns Hopkins FTIC core. Genomic DNA was extracted from the cultured CD4+ T cells with the QIAamp micro DNA kit. The Oncomine TCR Beta libraries from cultured CD4+ T cells were pooled using unique dual indexes and then sequenced on an Illumina iSeq 100. As for how the authors treated the data: Non-productive sequences were filtered out, and CDR3s that did not start with C, did not end with F or W, or were shorter than 7 amino acids were discarded. Antigen-specific clonotypes were identified using the MANAFEST web application through comparison of peptide-stimulated wells with reference and other culture wells. To be called positive, a clone needed an FDR below 0.05, an odds ratio above 5, and a productive frequency above 0.1% in at least two of three replicate wells. Clonotypes that were significantly expanded in both SARS-CoV-2 spike wells and at least one common cold coronavirus spike condition were defined as cross-reactive. CDR3 homology was assessed with Levenshtein distances (stringdist) and unrooted phylogenetic trees (ape) in R version 3.6.1. Starting from the raw public reads, TCRdb applied fastp trimming at Q25, assembled clones with MiXCR and retained in-frame beta chains. Each CDR3 protein appears once, grouped with its most common genes and DNA. The V and J calls shown here were made by TCRdb, not taken from the authors' results. The sample table holds approximately 13,000 distinct CDR3 sequences, of which 40% were seen once. The biggest ten clones account for about 10% of the sample.

Points on this clonotype: No cognate antigen has been identified for it. The record has no base qualities; no much larger clone is one base away.

The TCR was taken from a human donor who had recovered from COVID-19. The sequencing input was CD4+ T cells from blood, cultured in vitro.

The CDR3 region: CASTGLLAEQYF. Read as DNA, the sequence is TGTGCCAGCACCGGACTTTTGGCGGAGCAGTACTTC. The chain joins TRBV7-4 to TRBJ2-7, with TRBD2 as a weak D call on 5 bases. According to the germline V gene, CDR1 reads SGHVT and CDR2 reads SQSDAQ. V is reduced by 7 bases and J by 7 bases, leaving a spacing of 14 bases between them. From its cysteine to its phenylalanine, the CDR3 spans 12 amino acids. The only DNA kept is the CDR3, 36 bases in frame from the first base.